A single sample gave rise to the 28 T cell receptor beta chains below, sequenced in a study of PD-1 blockade in classical Hodgkin lymphoma. With no exception, relapse followed autologous stem cell transplantation in all patients, and brentuximab vedotin exposure varied. Clones were sequenced by immunoSEQ multiplex PCR, and TCRdb holds only the in-frame ones, with some missing. The table records approximately 100,000 clones, about 89% of them present only once. Sequencing used peripheral blood mononuclear cells (PBMCs), obtained before the second cycle of nivolumab. These receptors all stem from a human donor with classical Hodgkin lymphoma.

J is TRBJ1-2 and V is TRBV28; 7 positions match TRBD1. Looked up from germline, CDR1 is MDHEN and CDR2 is SYDVKM. The CDR3 is made up of 14 amino acids. The ends lost 10 bases at V and 8 bases at J; junction bases unmatched: 16. CDR3 loop: CATTNPTGTRGYTF. The DNA of the CDR3 is TGTGCCACCACGAACCCGACAGGGACGAGGGGCTACACCTTC.

The gene calls are TRBV30 and TRBJ1-5; D unresolved. The ends were cut back, 1 base at V and 8 bases at J, with 12 bases in the middle. This CDR3 is built from 13 residues. Germline V gene sequence: CDR1 GTSNPN, CDR2 SVGIG (reference sequence). The CDR3 protein is CAWSEYGAEPQHF. CDR3 sequence (DNA): TGTGCCTGGAGTGAATACGGCGCGGAGCCCCAGCATTTT.

The chain links TRBV28 to TRBJ1-2, with TRBD1 matching 7 bases. The CDR3 contains 14 residues. Trimming cost V 5 bases and J 4 bases; bases outside gene matches: 7. The germline CDR1 and CDR2 sequences are MDHEN and SYDVKM. DNA for the CDR3: TGTGCCAGCAGTCCACCAGGACAGGCCTATGGCTACACCTTC. This sequence encodes CASSPPGQAYGYTF.

This clone has a single count. V and J are TRBV18 and TRBJ1-2; D may be TRBD1 (5 bases). Germline V gene lookup returns CDR1 KGHSH and CDR2 LQKENI. V shed 3 bases and J shed 4 bases, with 15 bases lying between them. This CDR3 is built from 15 residues. CDR3 in DNA: TGTGCCAGCTCACCGGGGGTCAGGGTTGGCTATGGCTACACCTTC. This sequence encodes CASSPGVRVGYGYTF.

V and J are TRBV30 and TRBJ2-7; D is undetermined. The germline V gene encodes CDR1 GTSNPN and CDR2 SVGIG (reference sequence). V gave up 2 bases and J gave up 3 bases, with 8 bases separating them. The CDR3 is 12 residues long. The CDR3 region has the DNA TGTGCCTGGAGTATAGGAGACTACGAGCAGTACTTC. It specifies CAWSIGDYEQYF. Using reference TRBV30 and TRBJ2-7 for the parts outside the CDR3, the full variable domain is SQTIHQWPATLVQPVGSPLSLECTVEGTSNPNLYWYRQAAGRGLQLLFYSVGIGQISSEVPQNLSASRPQDRQFILSSKKLLLSDSGFYLCAWSIGDYEQYFGPGTRLTVT.

The chain employs TRBV4-2 and TRBJ1-1; D gene uncertain. Trimming pared 0 bases from V and 1 base from J, leaving 9 bases between. Germline V gene sequence: CDR1 LGHNA, CDR2 YNFKEQ. The CDR3 totals 15 residues. CDR3 sequence reads: CASSQEVRWNTEAFF. DNA for the CDR3: TGTGCCAGCAGCCAAGAAGTTAGGTGGAACACTGAAGCTTTCTTT.

The rearrangement links TRBV9 to TRBJ2-5, with 8 bases fitting TRBD2. Germline values: CDR1 SGDLS, CDR2 YYNGEE. The CDR3 is made up of 15 amino acids. J was trimmed by 3 bases and V by 2 bases; bases with no gene match: 6. The CDR3 here is CASSVKREKEETQYF. In DNA, the CDR3 is TGTGCCAGCAGCGTTAAGCGGGAGAAAGAAGAGACCCAGTACTTC.

This clone was found once. The J gene is TRBJ1-4, the V gene TRBV28; the D gene is possibly TRBD1 (5 bases). The CDR3 has 14 residues. V was cut by 4 bases and J by 7 bases, with 13 bases left in between. The V gene's germline CDR1 is MDHEN and CDR2 SYDVKM. CDR3 nucleotide sequence: TGTGCCAGCAGTTCCATCGGGGGGTTTGAAAAACTGTTTTTT. Its protein product is CASSSIGGFEKLFF.

This chain's CDR3 is CASSLELQETQYF. DNA of the CDR3: TGCGCCAGCAGCTTGGAACTTCAAGAGACCCAGTACTTC. The chain employs TRBV5-1 and TRBJ2-5; D remains unclear. The V gene lost 0 bases and the J gene lost 2 bases, with 5 bases spanning the gap. Germline values: CDR1 SGHRS, CDR2 YFSETQ. This CDR3 spans 13 amino acids.

This sequence joins TRBV20-1 and TRBJ1-1, with D tentatively TRBD1 (5 bases). The germline gives CDR1 DFQATT, CDR2 SNEGSKA (reference sequence). V was trimmed by 4 bases and J by 5 bases, leaving 8 bases between them. The CDR3 runs 11 residues. The CDR3 protein is CSAMTVTEAFF. The DNA for the CDR3 is TGCAGTGCTATGACAGTAACTGAAGCTTTCTTT.

The CDR3 loop is CASSEGSRFTYEQYF. In DNA form, the CDR3 reads TGTGCCAGCAGTGAAGGATCTCGGTTTACCTACGAGCAGTACTTC. V usage is TRBV2 and J usage is TRBJ2-7, with D unresolved. The CDR3 spans 15 residues. Trimming cost V 1 base and J 2 bases, with 12 bases left between them. Germline CDR1 reads SNHLY; CDR2 reads FYNNEI.

The CDR3, as DNA: TGTGCCAGCAGCGTAAGCCAGACCATTAACTATGGCTACACCTTC. It translates to CASSVSQTINYGYTF. The chain carries TRBV9 and TRBJ1-2; D gene unclear. V was shortened by 1 base and J by 1 base, with 11 bases between the two germline ends. The CDR3 covers 15 residues. The germline gives CDR1 SGDLS, CDR2 YYNGEE.

This chain connects TRBV5-1 to TRBJ1-1; 7 positions match TRBD1. The CDR3 spans 18 residues. Germline CDR1 and CDR2: SGHRS and YFSETQ. J lost 4 bases, V lost 3 bases, and 18 bases had no gene match. In DNA form, the CDR3 reads TGCGCCAGCAGCTGGCAGGGGGGCAGGCCGTCTGTGGGCACTGAAGCTTTCTTT. Protein: CASSWQGGRPSVGTEAFF. Full variable domain (outside the CDR3, taken from reference TRBV5-1 and TRBJ1-1): KAGVTQTPRYLIKTRGQQVTLSCSPISGHRSVSWYQQTPGQGLQFLFEYFSETQRNKGNFPGRFSGRQFSNSRSEMNVSTLELGDSALYLCASSWQGGRPSVGTEAFFGQGTRLTVV.

The CDR3 DNA is TGTGCCAGCACCTCAACAGGGGAGGGAAACATTCAGTACTTC. Translating gives CASTSTGEGNIQYF. The chain uses TRBV7-9 and TRBJ2-4; D is perhaps TRBD1 or TRBD2 (7 bases each). The germline V gene has CDR1 SEHNR and CDR2 FQNEAQ (reference sequence). Trimming stripped 7 bases from V and 6 bases from J, with 16 bases between. This CDR3 is built from 14 residues.

The gene calls are TRBV10-1 and TRBJ1-2; weak D call: TRBD1 (6 bases). Trimming removed 5 bases from V and 4 bases from J, with 14 bases in between. Germline V lookup: CDR1 WNHNN, CDR2 SYGVQD (reference sequence). The CDR3 is 14 residues long. In DNA, the CDR3 is TGCGCCAGCAGTTCCCGGGACAACCCCTATGGCTACACCTTC. Translated: CASSSRDNPYGYTF.

The chain is built from TRBV5-1 and TRBJ1-2, with unresolved D. Germline V gene data show CDR1 as SGHRS and CDR2 as YFSETQ. The CDR3 is 11 residues long. The V end was cut by 1 base, the J end by 6 bases, with 4 bases between. The CDR3 sequence: CASSLMDGYTF. In DNA, the CDR3 is TGCGCCAGCAGCTTGATGGATGGCTACACCTTC.

This clone was counted once. The J gene is TRBJ1-5, the V gene TRBV7-2; possibly TRBD1 for D (6 bases). In germline, CDR1 is SGHTA, CDR2 FQGNSA. Trimming removed 1 base at V and 0 bases at J, with 13 bases between. The CDR3 length is 17 residues. Here the CDR3 DNA reads TGTGCCAGCAGCTTAGATCGAGGACAGAATAGCAATCAGCCCCAGCATTTT. The encoded protein is CASSLDRGQNSNQPQHF.

V and J are TRBV6-5 and TRBJ2-1; D is unclear. CDR3 size: 14 residues. The germline V gene encodes CDR1 MNHEY and CDR2 SVGAGI. V was trimmed by 6 bases and J by 6 bases, leaving 15 bases between them. CDR3 region: CASRIPRAPNEQFF. CDR3 in DNA: TGTGCCAGCAGGATCCCTAGGGCCCCCAATGAGCAGTTCTTC.

The genes are TRBV29-1 and TRBJ1-2, with 7 bases matching TRBD1. V shed 3 bases, J shed 14 bases, and the junction held 12 bases outside the gene matches. CDR3 length: 12 residues. Germline values: CDR1 SQVTM, CDR2 ANQGSEA. This CDR3 is CSVELQGKGRTF. The DNA of the CDR3 is TGCAGCGTTGAGTTACAGGGGAAAGGGCGGACCTTC.

The rearrangement joins TRBV6-7 to TRBJ1-4, with D perhaps TRBD1 (5 bases). TRBV6-7 is an open reading frame whose function is uncertain. This CDR3 comprises 14 residues. V was trimmed by 4 bases and J by 6 bases, leaving 12 bases between them. The CDR3 spells CASSWQGGDEKLFF. The CDR3 bases are TGTGCCAGCAGTTGGCAGGGCGGGGATGAAAAACTGTTTTTT.

The CDR3: CAWTRDRETDTQYF. The DNA of the CDR3 is TGTGCCTGGACGAGGGACAGGGAAACAGATACGCAGTATTTT. V gene TRBV30 combines with J gene TRBJ2-3; TRBD1 matches at 9 bases. The CDR3 has 14 residues. Germline V gene data show CDR1 as GTSNPN and CDR2 as SVGIG (reference sequence). Losses at the gene ends were 4 bases for V and 3 bases for J; bases not matched to a gene: 5.

V usage is TRBV5-6 and J usage is TRBJ2-5; no firm D call. The CDR3 consists of 14 residues. From germline, CDR1 is SGHDT and CDR2 YYEEEE. Trimming took off 4 bases at V and 4 bases at J, with 14 bases between the two ends. The CDR3 DNA follows: TGTGCCAGCAGCCCGAGTGGGGTTAGAGAGACCCAGTACTTC. It encodes CASSPSGVRETQYF.

In its sample, this clone was seen once. This rearrangement joins TRBV7-3 to TRBJ2-3; TRBD2 aligns across 9 bases. Germline CDR1 SGHTA, CDR2 FQGTGA. With 2 bases clipped from V and 6 bases from J, the junction kept 6 bases outside the gene matches. CDR3 length: 15 amino acids. The CDR3: CASSLVAGDLDTQYF. DNA of the CDR3: TGTGCCAGCAGCTTAGTAGCGGGGGATCTGGATACGCAGTATTTT.

CDR3 loop: CASSWAINYGYTF. CDR3 sequence (DNA): TGTGCCAGCAGTTGGGCCATAAACTATGGCTACACCTTC. The rearrangement uses TRBV27 and TRBJ1-2; D is uncertain. V gave up 4 bases and J gave up 2 bases, with 8 bases separating them. The germline CDR1 and CDR2 sequences are MNHEY and SMNVEV (reference sequence). This CDR3 spans 13 amino acids.

The chain recombines TRBV27 with TRBJ2-2, with 9 nucleotides matching TRBD1. The length of the CDR3 is 15 residues. The V segment lost 7 bases and the J segment 0 bases; nucleotides outside the gene matches: 3. The V gene's germline CDR1 is MNHEY and CDR2 SMNVEV (reference sequence). The CDR3 here is CASTRDRANTGELFF. The CDR3, as DNA: TGTGCCAGCACCAGGGACAGGGCGAACACCGGGGAGCTGTTTTTT.

The chain carries TRBV7-9 and TRBJ2-2; 10 nucleotides match TRBD1. J lost 4 bases, V lost 0 bases, and 2 bases had no gene match. CDR1 is SEHNR, CDR2 FQNEAQ, per germline (reference sequence). CDR3 size: 16 residues. The DNA of the CDR3 is TGTGCCAGCAGCTTAGCGGGACAGGGGACCACCGGGGAGCTGTTTTTT. It is translated as CASSLAGQGTTGELFF.

The rearrangement joins TRBV4-2 to TRBJ1-1, with D perhaps matching TRBD1 (6 bases). This CDR3 has 15 residues. Germline CDR1 is LGHNA and CDR2 is YNFKEQ. Between the trimmed V and J ends, which lost 1 base and 0 bases, there was a span of 9 bases. Written as DNA, the CDR3 is TGTGCCAGCAGCCAAGCGCAGGGGATGAACACTGAAGCTTTCTTT. Protein: CASSQAQGMNTEAFF.

This chain joins TRBV30 and TRBJ1-6; D remains ambiguous. The CDR3 sequence is 14 residues long. Germline CDR1 is GTSNPN and CDR2 is SVGIG (reference sequence). The ends were cut back, 2 bases at V and 7 bases at J, with 12 bases in the middle. Here the CDR3 reads CAWSSMRGNSPLHF. CDR3 coding DNA: TGTGCCTGGAGTTCTATGCGGGGAAATTCACCCCTCCACTTT.